This TCR beta chain comes out of a study of T-cell reconstitution after alpha-beta-depleted transplantation in children. From germline, CDR1 is WSHSY and CDR2 SAAADI. CDR3 length: 12 amino acids. The V gene lost 8 bases and the J gene lost 4 bases, with 8 bases spanning the gap. Preparation of the TCRbeta library used unique molecular identifiers. TCRdb fed the PCR reads into MiXCR, producing one record per CDR3 protein. The profile shows around 340,000 distinct CDR3 sequences, roughly 15% of them singletons. This clonotype was recorded a few times. The rearrangement joins TRBV10-2 to TRBJ2-2; no reliable D call. The sequence was obtained from a human donor who donated a stem cell graft to a child with Fanconi anemia. The sequenced sample was PBMCs, obtained from the stem cell graft. For the CDR3, the DNA is TGCGCCAGCGGTCAGTTCACCGGGGAGCTGTTTTTT. Its protein is CASGQFTGELFF.